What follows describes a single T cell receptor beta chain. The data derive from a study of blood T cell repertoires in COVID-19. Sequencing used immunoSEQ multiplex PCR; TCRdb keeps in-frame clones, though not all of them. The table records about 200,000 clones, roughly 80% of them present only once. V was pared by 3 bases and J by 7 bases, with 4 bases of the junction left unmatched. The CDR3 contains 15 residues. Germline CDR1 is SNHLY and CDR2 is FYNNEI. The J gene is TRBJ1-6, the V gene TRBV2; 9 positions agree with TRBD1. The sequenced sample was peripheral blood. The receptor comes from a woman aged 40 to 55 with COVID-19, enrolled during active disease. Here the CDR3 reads CASSDRTGANSPLHF. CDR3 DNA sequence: TGTGCCAGCAGTGATCGGACAGGGGCCAATTCACCCCTCCACTTT.